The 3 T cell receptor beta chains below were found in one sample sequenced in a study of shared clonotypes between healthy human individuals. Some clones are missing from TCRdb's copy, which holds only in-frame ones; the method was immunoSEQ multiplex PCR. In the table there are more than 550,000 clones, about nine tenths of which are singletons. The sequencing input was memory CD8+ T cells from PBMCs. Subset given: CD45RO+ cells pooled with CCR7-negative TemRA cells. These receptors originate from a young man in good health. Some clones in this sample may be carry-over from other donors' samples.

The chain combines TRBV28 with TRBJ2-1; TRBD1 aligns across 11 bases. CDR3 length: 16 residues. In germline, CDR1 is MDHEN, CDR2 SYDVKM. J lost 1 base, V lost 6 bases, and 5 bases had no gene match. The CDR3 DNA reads TGTGCCAGCAGCTCCTGGGACAGGGGGTCCTACAATGAGCAGTTCTTC. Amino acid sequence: CASSSWDRGSYNEQFF.

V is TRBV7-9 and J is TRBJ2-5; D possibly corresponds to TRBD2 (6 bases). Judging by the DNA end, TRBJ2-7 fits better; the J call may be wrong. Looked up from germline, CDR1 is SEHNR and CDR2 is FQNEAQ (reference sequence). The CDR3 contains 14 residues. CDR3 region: CASSLAGYAYEQYF. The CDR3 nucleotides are TGTGCCAGCAGCTTGGCGGGGTATGCCTACGAGCAGTACTTC.

For the CDR3, the DNA is TGTGCCAGCAGTAAAAGACTAGCGGGAGCTTACGAGCAGTACTTC. It specifies CASSKRLAGAYEQYF. This chain links TRBV5-6 with TRBJ2-5; 12 positions agree with TRBD2. The end of the DNA is better explained by TRBJ2-7, so the J call may be wrong. CDR1 SGHDT and CDR2 YYEEEE come from the germline V gene. The CDR3 consists of 15 residues.